A selection of T cell receptor beta chains follows, all from one sample in a study of monozygotic twins with inflammatory bowel disease. TCRdb reprocessed the 5' RACE reads and reports one entry per CDR3 protein, with no DNA. The listing contains 350,000 to 400,000 distinct CDR3 sequences. The sample was blood. The receptors were gathered from a human donor with ulcerative colitis or Crohn's disease, or a healthy co-twin of an affected twin (not recorded which). The CDR3 runs from the conserved cysteine through the conserved F or W.

J: TRBJ2-2; V: TRBV7-2; CDR3: CASSHDRVGPGELFF
J: TRBJ2-7; V: TRBV11-2; CDR3: CASSRSRTVVEQYF
J: TRBJ2-5; V: TRBV5-6; CDR3: CASSSRLAGGSYYEETQYF
J: TRBJ1-1; V: TRBV29-1; CDR3: CSVGEGAIETEAFF
J: TRBJ2-1; V: TRBV5-1; CDR3: CASSSGGTSYNEQFF
J: TRBJ1-2; V: TRBV30; CDR3: CACRQGPQANYGYTF
J: TRBJ2-6; V: TRBV5-1; CDR3: CASSWGGPGANVLTF
J: TRBJ1-5; V: TRBV12-3/TRBV12-4; CDR3: CASMITGNQPQHF
J: TRBJ1-5; V: TRBV20-1; CDR3: CSARADLSRATSNQPQHF
J: TRBJ2-7; V: TRBV15; CDR3: CATSRPGQGLEQYF
J: TRBJ2-3; V: TRBV5-1; CDR3: CASESGGGTDTQYF